Given below is one TCR beta chain in context. The sample is drawn from a study of control samples from healthy donors and cancer patients. Produced via immunoSEQ multiplex PCR; TCRdb's table is partial and in-frame only. The sample comprises tens of thousands of clones, roughly 91% of which are singletons, and approximately 15% rests with the top ten. Per germline, CDR1 SGDLS and CDR2 YYNGEE. V was clipped by 2 bases and J by 7 bases, with 18 bases between them. There are 16 residues in the CDR3. The sample taken for sequencing was blood. The chain carries TRBV9 and TRBJ1-4; no clear D gene. This clonotype was obtained from a man in his fifties in good health. CDR3 protein: CASSVGPTEYREKLFF. Here the CDR3 DNA reads TGTGCCAGCAGCGTCGGACCGACGGAATACCGTGAAAAACTGTTTTTT. The variable domain in full, completed from reference TRBV9 and TRBJ1-4, reads DSGVTQTPKHLITATGQRVTLRCSPRSGDLSVYWYQQSLDQGLQFLIQYYNGEERAKGNILERFSAQQFPDLHSELNLSSLELGDSALYFCASSVGPTEYREKLFFGSGTQLSVL.